This T cell receptor (beta chain) was found in a study of human T cells and chemical hapten exposure. On the study more broadly: Researchers reported sensitizing a 2 cm by 2 cm upper inner arm skin site with 2% DPC.

In germline, CDR1 is SGHRS, CDR2 YFSETQ. The length of the CDR3 is 16 residues. V gave up 4 bases and J gave up 5 bases; unmatched junction bases: 12. The sample's time point: pre-sensitization, week 0. Stated treatment: therapeutic diphenylcyclopropenone sensitization with weekly scalp DPC. Alopecia patients deemed DPC-suitable, aged 18 to 70, excluding pregnancy. In TCRdb, the RACE reads were re-called with MiXCR into one record per CDR3 protein. This sample has about 380,000 distinct CDR3 sequences; less than 6.5% occur once, and the top ten carry 2% to 3%. In its sample, this clonotype was seen a few times. Its antigen remains unidentified. Study results and limitations: The donor cohort had alopecia, so its immune response may not match that of healthy people.

This sequence originates from a woman between 45 and 60 years old with alopecia areata. Some clones in this sample may be carry-over from other donors' samples. The specimen was whole blood, collected in connection with sensitization to the hapten diphenylcyclopropenone (DPC). The rearrangement joins TRBV5-1 to TRBJ2-7, with TRBD1 matching 10 bases. The CDR3 DNA reads TGCGCCAGCAGCCCGACAACCGGGACAGGGGTCGACGAGCAGTACTTC. Its translation: CASSPTTGTGVDEQYF.